What follows are 23 T cell receptor beta chains derived from one specimen sequenced in a study of blood T cell repertoires in COVID-19. TCRdb keeps only in-frame clones here, not all; method: immunoSEQ multiplex PCR. The profile shows tens of thousands of clones, around 87% of them singletons. Sequencing used peripheral blood. The receptors stem from a male donor with acute or convalescent COVID-19.

This clone was seen a single time. This rearrangement joins TRBV5-6 to TRBJ1-5, with TRBD1 identical over 7 bases. The germline V gene has CDR1 SGHDT and CDR2 YYEEEE. With 5 bases clipped from V and 5 bases from J, the junction kept 7 bases outside the gene matches. This CDR3 region has 14 residues. The CDR3 here is CASSSRDRYQPQHF. The CDR3 coding sequence is TGTGCCAGCAGTTCTCGGGACAGATATCAGCCCCAGCATTTT.

This clone was observed once. The rearrangement uses TRBV6-2 or TRBV6-3 and TRBJ1-1, with 10 bases that match TRBD1. The germline V gene encodes CDR1 MNHEY and CDR2 SVGEGT. The CDR3 extends over 15 amino acids. Trimming at V came to 0 bases and at J to 10 bases, leaving 8 bases not matched to a gene. The CDR3 here is CASSYSSGQGLRAFF. The CDR3 coding sequence is TGTGCCAGCAGTTACTCCTCGGGACAGGGGTTGAGAGCTTTCTTT.

The genes are TRBV28 and TRBJ2-7; 9 bases align to TRBD1. The ends lost 4 bases at V and 2 bases at J; junction bases unmatched: 12. Looked up from germline, CDR1 is MDHEN and CDR2 is SYDVKM. The CDR3 loop spans 17 amino acids. In DNA form, the CDR3 reads TGTGCCAGCAGTTCCTTCTCCGGGACAGGGAAGACCTACGAGCAGTACTTC. Amino acid sequence: CASSSFSGTGKTYEQYF.

This chain links TRBV27 with TRBJ2-7, with 9 bases fitting TRBD1. The germline gives CDR1 MNHEY, CDR2 SMNVEV (reference sequence). CDR3 size: 15 residues. Trimming at V came to 5 bases and at J to 6 bases, leaving 11 bases not matched to a gene. The chain's CDR3 is CASSGTGSPTGEQYF. The CDR3 coding sequence is TGTGCCAGCAGTGGGACAGGGTCTCCGACAGGCGAGCAGTACTTC.

The chain is built from TRBV7-8 and TRBJ2-2; TRBD1 matches 7 bases. This CDR3 has 15 residues. V trimming: 1 base; J trimming: 7 bases; junction bases outside the gene matches: 6. The germline V gene has CDR1 SGHVS and CDR2 FQNEAQ. In nucleotides, the CDR3 is TGTGCCAGCAGCTTAGGACCCAGGGGGAACGGGGAGCTGTTTTTT. Protein sequence: CASSLGPRGNGELFF.

V usage is TRBV3-1 (or the pseudogene TRBV3-2) and J usage is TRBJ2-1; TRBD1 aligns across 7 bases. V shed 0 bases, J shed 13 bases, and the junction held 6 bases outside the gene matches. Germline loops: CDR1 LGHDT, CDR2 YNNKEL (reference sequence). The CDR3 has 13 residues. The CDR3 spells CASSQEARGPQFF. CDR3 in DNA: TGTGCCAGCAGCCAAGAAGCAAGGGGGCCTCAGTTCTTC.

This chain uses TRBV2 with TRBJ2-7; the D gene is possibly TRBD1 (6 bases). Germline-derived CDR1 and CDR2 are SNHLY and FYNNEI. Trimming shortened V by 3 bases and J by 7 bases, and 13 bases separated the two germline ends. The CDR3 extends over 13 amino acids. This chain's CDR3 is CASSEVQGWEQYF. In DNA, the CDR3 is TGTGCCAGCAGTGAGGTGCAGGGGTGGGAGCAGTACTTC.

The chain uses TRBV24-1 and TRBJ2-2; the D is unclear. V was shortened by 4 bases and J by 1 base, with 9 bases between the two germline ends. The CDR3 spans 15 residues. The V gene's germline CDR1 is KGHDR and CDR2 SFDVKD. CDR3 residues: CATSDPTLNTGELFF. The CDR3, as DNA: TGTGCCACCAGTGACCCTACGCTGAACACCGGGGAGCTGTTTTTT.

This chain joins TRBV3-1 (or the pseudogene TRBV3-2) and TRBJ2-1; 11 bases agree with TRBD2. The CDR3 loop spans 16 amino acids. Germline V CDR1 and CDR2: LGHDT, YNNKEL (reference sequence). Trimming took 4 bases from V and 5 from J; bases not matched to a gene: 7. The CDR3 nucleotides are TGTGCCAGCAGCCTCTTACTAGCGGGGGACAACAATGAGCAGTTCTTC. This translates into CASSLLLAGDNNEQFF.

The chain recombines TRBV19 with TRBJ2-5, with 10 bases matching TRBD1. The germline V gene has CDR1 LNHDA and CDR2 SQIVND (reference sequence). CDR3 length: 15 residues. V was clipped by 3 bases and J by 3 bases; unmatched bases: 4. CDR3 bases: TGTGCCAGTAGTATCTTCGGGACAGGGGAAGAGACCCAGTACTTC. Encoded protein: CASSIFGTGEETQYF. Complete variable domain (other parts from reference TRBV19 and TRBJ2-5): DGGITQSPKYLFRKEGQNVTLSCEQNLNHDAMYWYRQDPGQGLRLIYYSQIVNDFQKGDIAEGYSVSREKKESFPLTVTSAQKNPTAFYLCASSIFGTGEETQYFGPGTRLLVL.

This clone has just a few counts. The rearrangement uses TRBV7-7 and TRBJ2-2, with D perhaps matching TRBD1 (5 bases). CDR1 SSHAT and CDR2 FNYEAQ come from the germline V gene (reference sequence). V lost 5 bases to trimming and J lost 6 bases, with 10 bases between them. This CDR3 contains 13 residues. The CDR3 loop reads CASSPRGAGELFF. CDR3 sequence (DNA): TGTGCCAGCAGCCCTAGGGGTGCCGGGGAGCTGTTTTTT.

J is TRBJ2-7 and V is TRBV28, with 8 bases identical to TRBD1. The V gene's germline CDR1 is MDHEN and CDR2 SYDVKM. V lost 6 bases and J lost 4; bases outside the gene matches: 8. The CDR3 has 14 amino acids. The CDR3: CASRRQGPTYEQYF. CDR3 DNA sequence: TGTGCCAGCAGGCGACAGGGGCCGACATACGAGCAGTACTTC.

The CDR3, as DNA: TGTGCCAGCAGCGGCTTGGGGACAGTCAGAACTGAAGCTTTCTTT. Translated: CASSGLGTVRTEAFF. The chain has TRBV28 and TRBJ1-1; 7 positions agree with TRBD1. Germline V gene lookup returns CDR1 MDHEN and CDR2 SYDVKM. This CDR3 is built from 15 residues. V gave up 6 bases and J gave up 5 bases; unmatched junction bases: 12.

This chain joins TRBV29-1 and TRBJ2-7; 7 bases fit TRBD2. This CDR3 region has 12 residues. CDR1 and CDR2 (germline): SQVTM, ANQGSEA. V was clipped by 6 bases and J by 1 base; unmatched bases: 3. Written as DNA, the CDR3 is TGCAGCGTGGGGGGGGATTCCTACGAGCAGTACTTC. As protein: CSVGGDSYEQYF.

The chain uses TRBV5-1 and TRBJ2-5; tentatively, D is TRBD1 (6 bases). CDR3 length equals 13 residues. V lost 3 bases to trimming and J lost 2 bases, with 8 bases between them. Germline lookup yields CDR1 SGHRS and CDR2 YFSETQ. Written as DNA, the CDR3 is TGCGCCAGCAGCTGGACAGAACAAGAGACCCAGTACTTC. This translates into CASSWTEQETQYF.

This clone occurred a few times. The rearrangement links TRBV24-1 to TRBJ1-5, with D possibly being TRBD1 (6 bases). Trimming shortened V by 2 bases and J by 0 bases, and 13 bases separated the two germline ends. From germline, CDR1 is KGHDR and CDR2 SFDVKD. This CDR3 is 17 amino acids long. The CDR3 nucleotides are TGTGCCACCAGTGATTCAGGGGTGGGGTTTAGCAATCAGCCCCAGCATTTT. Residues: CATSDSGVGFSNQPQHF.

In DNA, the CDR3 is TGTGCCAGCAGCTTAAGAGCGGGGGGGATCGAGACCCAGTACTTC. As protein: CASSLRAGGIETQYF. The chain recombines TRBV7-3 with TRBJ2-5, with 10 bases aligning to TRBD2. The CDR3 loop spans 15 amino acids. The germline V gene has CDR1 SGHTA and CDR2 FQGTGA. Unmatched junction bases numbered 4, after V lost 1 base and J lost 5 bases.

For this clone: Distinct nucleotide sequences in the sample also encode this CDR3. The CDR3 nucleotides read TGTGCCAGCAGTTTAACAGGGGGTTCCTACGAGCAGTACTTC. It codes for CASSLTGGSYEQYF. The V gene is TRBV27, the J gene TRBJ2-7, with 8 bases fitting TRBD1. CDR3 length: 14 amino acids. V lost 2 bases and J lost 1; bases outside the gene matches: 1. Germline CDR1 reads MNHEY; CDR2 reads SMNVEV (reference sequence).

V usage is TRBV29-1 and J usage is TRBJ1-1; D uncertain. This CDR3 contains 11 residues. Germline V gene data show CDR1 as SQVTM and CDR2 as ANQGSEA. Trimming stripped 4 bases from V and 4 bases from J, with 7 bases between. CDR3 protein: CSVGPGTEAFF. CDR3 coding DNA: TGCAGCGTTGGGCCTGGCACTGAAGCTTTCTTT.

J is TRBJ1-5 and V is TRBV19; D is unclear. Looked up from germline, CDR1 is LNHDA and CDR2 is SQIVND (reference sequence). Trimming shortened V by 10 bases and J by 5 bases, and 18 bases separated the two germline ends. The CDR3 has 14 residues. The CDR3 region has the DNA TGTGCCACCTCCCATCGGGGAGGCGATCAGCCCCAGCATTTT. Translation: CATSHRGGDQPQHF.

This clone was seen a handful of times. The chain recombines TRBV5-6 with TRBJ1-4; TRBD1 agrees at 7 bases. V trimming: 4 bases; J trimming: 8 bases; junction bases outside the gene matches: 14. This CDR3 comprises 16 residues. Germline-derived CDR1 and CDR2 are SGHDT and YYEEEE. CDR3 sequence: CASSLADRTFGEKLFF. The CDR3 DNA is TGTGCCAGCAGCCTGGCGGACAGGACATTTGGGGAAAAACTGTTTTTT.

The CDR3 nucleotides read TGTGCCAGCAGCTTATACCAGGGATACGAGCAGTACTTC. This translates into CASSLYQGYEQYF. This sequence joins TRBV7-2 and TRBJ2-7, with a possible D match to TRBD1 (5 bases). Trimming cost V 2 bases and J 4 bases, with 9 bases left between them. CDR1 and CDR2 from the germline V gene are SGHTA and FQGNSA. CDR3 size: 13 residues.

This clone was recorded once. The rearrangement uses TRBV25-1 and TRBJ2-7; 9 nucleotides agree with TRBD1. Losses at the gene ends were 6 bases for V and 2 bases for J; bases not matched to a gene: 5. This CDR3 has 14 amino acids. The V gene's germline CDR1 is MGHDK and CDR2 SYGVNS. CDR3 DNA: TGTGCCAGCAGCACCGGGACAGGGACCTACGAGCAGTACTTC. Amino acids: CASSTGTGTYEQYF.